This passage covers 19 T cell receptor beta chains from one sample sequenced in a study of blood T cell repertoires in COVID-19 (dated by TCRdb to 2020 to 2021). Libraries were prepared through the immunoSEQ multiplex PCR assay. TCRdb retrieved this table from immuneACCESS and kept in-frame rearrangements only. Not all clones are present; in checked studies, unresolved V genes account for under half, and no reason is known for the remainder. The sample table holds more than 400,000 clones, of which 75% to 90% were seen once. The leading ten clones occupy roughly 3.1% of the sample. The sample comprised peripheral blood. The receptors come from a human donor in a cohort sampled during active COVID-19.

The genes are TRBV4-3 and TRBJ2-5; 8 bases are a match to TRBD1. Germline V CDR1 and CDR2: LGHNA, YSLEER. The ends lost 0 bases at V and 5 bases at J; junction bases unmatched: 11. There are 17 residues in the CDR3. In nucleotides, the CDR3 is TGCGCCAGCAGCCAAGATCTGTCCAGGGGGCTAGGGGAGACCCAGTACTTC. This sequence encodes CASSQDLSRGLGETQYF.

The chain couples TRBV4-1 to TRBJ2-2, with TRBD2 matching 14 bases. Germline trimming cut 4 bases from V and 7 bases from J; bases unmatched to any gene: 8. Germline V lookup: CDR1 MGHRA, CDR2 YSYEKL. CDR3 length: 17 amino acids. The CDR3 is CASSPRLAGGPIGELFF. CDR3 sequence (DNA): TGCGCCAGCAGCCCTCGACTAGCGGGAGGGCCTATCGGGGAGCTGTTTTTT.

In the case of this clone: Other DNA variants within this sample encode the same CDR3. This chain uses TRBV5-1 with TRBJ2-7; possibly TRBD2 for D (6 bases). V was pared by 0 bases and J by 6 bases, with 13 bases between. Germline V gives CDR1 SGHRS, CDR2 YFSETQ. There are 14 residues in the CDR3. CDR3 sequence reads: CASSLGREVGEQYF. The DNA of the CDR3 is TGCGCCAGCAGCTTGGGAAGGGAGGTGGGCGAGCAGTACTTC. The entire variable domain, with the rest obtained from reference TRBV5-1 and TRBJ2-7, is as follows: KAGVTQTPRYLIKTRGQQVTLSCSPISGHRSVSWYQQTPGQGLQFLFEYFSETQRNKGNFPGRFSGRQFSNSRSEMNVSTLELGDSALYLCASSLGREVGEQYFGPGTRLTVT.

This rearrangement joins TRBV23-1 to TRBJ2-2; unclear D gene. TRBV23-1 is an ORF, with its function uncertain. The CDR3 length is 15 residues. Trimming pared 3 bases from V and 3 bases from J, leaving 11 bases between. CDR3 residues: CASSQVTGDTGELFF. The CDR3, as DNA: TGCGCCAGCAGTCAGGTTACGGGTGACACCGGGGAGCTGTTTTTT.

The rearrangement joins TRBV3-1 (or the pseudogene TRBV3-2) to TRBJ1-5, with TRBD1 matching over 9 bases. The V gene end was trimmed by 4 bases and the J gene end by 4 bases; junction bases not matched to a gene: 8. Per the germline V gene, CDR1 is LGHDT and CDR2 is YNNKEL (reference sequence). This CDR3 contains 16 residues. Here the CDR3 DNA reads TGTGCCAGCAGCCCCGGGACAGGGCTGGGAAATCAGCCCCAGCATTTT. Residues: CASSPGTGLGNQPQHF.

V usage is TRBV6-5 and J usage is TRBJ2-2; TRBD1 might be the D (5 bases). Between the trimmed V and J ends, which lost 7 bases and 2 bases, there was a span of 14 bases. Germline V gene data show CDR1 as MNHEY and CDR2 as SVGAGI. The CDR3 covers 15 residues. The CDR3 spells CASTRTWINTGELFF. The DNA for the CDR3 is TGTGCCAGCACAAGGACATGGATTAACACCGGGGAGCTGTTTTTT.

V usage is TRBV19 and J usage is TRBJ2-7; 10 bases are a match to TRBD1. The CDR3 loop spans 14 amino acids. Looked up from germline, CDR1 is LNHDA and CDR2 is SQIVND (reference sequence). After removal of 5 bases from V and 6 bases from J, the junction contained 7 bases not matched to a gene. CDR3 residues: CASSPRDRGVEQYF. CDR3 nucleotides: TGTGCCAGTAGTCCGCGGGACAGGGGTGTCGAGCAGTACTTC.

V gene TRBV5-1 combines with J gene TRBJ2-7; 7 bases are a match to TRBD1. The CDR3 extends over 17 amino acids. From germline, CDR1 is SGHRS and CDR2 YFSETQ. J lost 2 bases, V lost 2 bases, and 13 bases had no gene match. The CDR3, as DNA: TGCGCCAGCAGCTTCATCAGATCGACAGGGTTAGCCTACGAGCAGTACTTC. Protein product: CASSFIRSTGLAYEQYF.

Only one count was recorded for this clone. The J gene is TRBJ1-1, the V gene TRBV2; TRBD1 is a possible D gene (5 bases). The CDR3 sequence is 12 residues long. With 10 bases removed from V and 1 base from J, the gap between germline ends came to 10 bases. Germline CDR1 and CDR2: SNHLY and FYNNEI. CDR3 in DNA: TGTGCCACCAAAAGGGGGAACACTGAAGCTTTCTTT. Translation: CATKRGNTEAFF.

The V gene is TRBV9, the J gene TRBJ2-1, with D possibly matching TRBD2 (6 bases). Looked up from germline, CDR1 is SGDLS and CDR2 is YYNGEE. The CDR3 is made up of 15 amino acids. V was cut by 1 base and J by 8 bases, with 16 bases left in between. The CDR3 DNA is TGTGCCAGCAGCGTATCACCCCACTGGGGGGATGAGCAGTTCTTC. This encodes CASSVSPHWGDEQFF.

V gene TRBV5-6 combines with J gene TRBJ2-3, with D maybe TRBD2 (6 bases). CDR3 length equals 15 residues. Trimming left V 0 bases short and J 5 bases short, with 13 bases between. CDR1 is SGHDT and CDR2 is YYEEEE in the germline V gene. The CDR3 reads CASSLVRVGGDTQYF. The DNA of the CDR3 is TGTGCCAGCAGCTTGGTGCGGGTGGGGGGAGATACGCAGTATTTT. The whole variable domain, remainder taken from reference TRBV5-6 and TRBJ2-3, is DAGVTQSPTHLIKTRGQQVTLRCSPKSGHDTVSWYQQALGQGPQFIFQYYEEEERQRGNFPDRFSGHQFPNYSSELNVNALLLGDSALYLCASSLVRVGGDTQYFGPGTRLTVL.

The genes are TRBV24-1 and TRBJ1-2; no clear D gene. With 2 bases removed from V and 8 bases from J, the gap between germline ends came to 14 bases. Germline CDR1 KGHDR, CDR2 SFDVKD. The CDR3 totals 14 residues. The CDR3 DNA reads TGTGCCACCAGTGATTCCCCCCTTGAGGGAGGCTACACCTTC. Its protein is CATSDSPLEGGYTF.

The rearrangement links TRBV7-9 to TRBJ2-1; 7 bases agree with TRBD1. The germline V gene has CDR1 SEHNR and CDR2 FQNEAQ (reference sequence). The trim removed 5 bases at V and 8 bases at J, leaving 9 bases unmatched. This CDR3 is 14 amino acids long. CDR3 sequence (DNA): TGTGCCAGCAGCGTACAGGGGTACGGGGATGAGCAGTTCTTC. Encoded protein: CASSVQGYGDEQFF.

The chain recombines TRBV13 with TRBJ2-1, with TRBD1 matching 8 bases. This CDR3 is 17 amino acids long. Germline V gene lookup returns CDR1 PRHDT and CDR2 FYEKMQ (reference sequence). Losses at the gene ends were 5 bases for V and 7 bases for J; bases not matched to a gene: 16. CDR3 nucleotide sequence: TGTGCCAGCAGCCTATACGCACCAGCCTGGGACAGGAATGAGCAGTTCTTC. Its protein is CASSLYAPAWDRNEQFF.

The rearrangement uses TRBV7-9 and TRBJ2-3; 10 positions match TRBD2. Losses at the gene ends were 4 bases for V and 4 bases for J; bases not matched to a gene: 2. CDR1 is SEHNR, CDR2 FQNEAQ, per germline (reference sequence). The CDR3 length is 14 residues. The CDR3 DNA reads as TGTGCCAGCAGCTCTAGCGGGAGCGCAGATACGCAGTATTTT. It yields the protein CASSSSGSADTQYF.

This clone has more than one count but fewer than ten. The chain joins TRBV4-3 to TRBJ1-2; D is unresolved. There are 14 residues in the CDR3. From germline, CDR1 is LGHNA and CDR2 YSLEER. V was shortened by 0 bases and J by 8 bases, with 13 bases between the two germline ends. CDR3 sequence (DNA): TGCGCCAGCAGCCAAGACTGGAACCGGCGGGGCTACACCTTC. Protein sequence: CASSQDWNRRGYTF.

The chain combines TRBV7-9 with TRBJ2-5, with D unclear. V was cut by 3 bases and J by 5 bases, with 13 bases left in between. Germline V gene data show CDR1 as SEHNR and CDR2 as FQNEAQ (reference sequence). This CDR3 has 14 residues. CDR3 protein: CASSFRGRGETQYF. Here the CDR3 DNA reads TGTGCCAGCAGCTTTCGTGGGCGTGGGGAGACCCAGTACTTC.

This rearrangement joins TRBV28 to TRBJ1-1, with D hard to call. V lost 10 bases, J lost 1 base, and 16 bases lay in between. This CDR3 has 14 amino acids. Germline loops: CDR1 MDHEN, CDR2 SYDVKM. DNA for the CDR3: TGTGCCACCGCGAGACTTCGGTCGAACACTGAAGCTTTCTTT. This encodes CATARLRSNTEAFF.

This clone came up once. The chain links TRBV5-1 to TRBJ2-5; TRBD2 might be the D (5 bases). V was pared by 0 bases and J by 0 bases, with 6 bases between. The CDR3 is 14 amino acids. The germline CDR1 and CDR2 sequences are SGHRS and YFSETQ. The CDR3 reads CASSLGGYQETQYF. DNA of the CDR3: TGCGCCAGCAGCTTGGGCGGGTACCAAGAGACCCAGTACTTC.